This T cell receptor beta chain was documented in a study of Ad26.COV2.S vaccination and SARS-CoV-2 variants (dated by TCRdb to about 2021). In terms of the full investigation: Donors in the vaccine arm were drawn from COV1001, a multicentre, randomized, double-blind, placebo-controlled phase I-IIa trial testing Ad26.COV2.S in healthy adults. Trial participants were randomized into five groups of five, in which low-dose or high-dose Ad26.COV2.S was given once or twice, or placebo was given on both occasions. Throughout the experiments and outcome assessment, investigators stayed blinded to trial group allocation. The TCR-sequenced set comprised about 32 samples: around 20 Ad26.COV2.S vaccine recipients, 5 placebo recipients and 8 SARS-CoV-2 convalescent individuals. TCRbeta repertoire sequencing was used to assess the specificity and breadth of SARS-CoV-2-reactive T cell receptors after Ad26.COV2.S vaccination. Ad26.COV2.S was given intramuscularly at 5x10^10 or 1x10^11 viral particles, as a single shot or as two shots 56 days apart. Findings and caveats that apply to the study as a whole: Spike-specific TCR breadth was higher in Ad26.COV2.S recipients than in placebo recipients (P = 0.0014). Comparing responses between vaccine doses or regimens was not something the study was powered to do. Vaccine and placebo recipients had similar non-spike TCR breadth, a finding consistent with the vaccine containing only spike. It was noted by the authors that total T cell responses may have been underestimated by the TCR breadth and depth analyses. Substantial breadth of spike-specific CD8+ and CD4+ T cell responses was reported after vaccination.

The treatment or condition label on this specimen signifies: about 20 received Ad26.COV2.S at low or high dose, single or two shots; 5 received placebo; per-sample allocation not given. Repertoires of vaccine and placebo recipients were sequenced from samples taken on day 63 after the first injection. In Cohort 1b, around 23 adults aged 18-55 years were enrolled at a single site in Boston, USA, between 29 July and 7 August 2020. Ad26.COV2.S was a replication-incompetent adenovirus type 26 vector that expressed a prefusion-stabilized SARS-CoV-2 spike protein derived from the original Wuhan strain. Trimming at the junction amounts to 5 bases on V and 1 base on J, and the germline ends lie 20 bases apart. Measured from the cysteine to the phenylalanine, the CDR3 is 17 residues long. Kept here is only the CDR3 DNA, which spans 51 bases and is read in frame from base 1. Via the germline V gene, CDR1 is SNHLY and CDR2 FYNNEI.

About this clone itself: Its binding antigen is unknown. No base quality values were provided; no much bigger clone lies one nucleotide off.

The immunoSEQ Assay was used to sequence TCRbeta CDR3 regions. After extraction, genomic DNA underwent amplification by bias-controlled multiplex PCR, followed by high-throughput sequencing. The authors' analysis ran thus. To quantify the absolute abundance of every unique TCRbeta CDR3 region, sequences were collapsed and filtered. Usable DNA was measured by amplifying reference genes present in all nucleated cells, and TCRbeta template counts were normalized to that usable DNA to estimate T cell fraction. Repertoire TCRs were annotated as SARS-CoV-2-specific when V gene, CDR3 amino acid sequence and J gene were exactly matched to a known reactive TCR set. The reference SARS-CoV-2 TCR set was derived from MIRA and filtered for enrichment in COVID-19-positive ImmuneCODE repertoires, a step that removed public or cross-reactive TCRs. Drawing on the MIRA antigens, annotated TCRs were analysed further at the level of specific ORF or position within ORF. Breadth was defined as the number of annotated unique rearrangements divided by the total number of unique productive rearrangements, and depth was defined as the summed frequency of the annotated unique rearrangements. Two-sided Wilcoxon rank-sum tests were applied when comparing TCR breadth between groups. In its TCRdb copy, this immuneACCESS table keeps in-frame sequences only and misses some clones. Where compared with another copy, unresolved V genes explain less than half of these, and the others have no known cause. That table is the source of V, J and clone size, and D and trimming were worked out from the DNA. The sample table lists roughly 400,000 clones, 80% to 95% of them with a count of one. The ten largest clones capture around 4.2% of the sample.

The receptor was derived from a person aged 18 to 65 who received the Ad26.COV2.S COVID-19 vaccine or a placebo. Sequencing used peripheral blood, obtained in a trial of Ad26.COV2.S vaccine versus placebo. The rearranged segments are TRBV2 and TRBJ2-5; the best D guess is TRBD1, with 6 bases matching. The nucleotides are TGTGCCAGCAGTAGGGGGATGCGGGCGGCGGTCCAAGAGACCCAGTACTTC. It translates as CASSRGMRAAVQETQYF.